The rows below give T cell receptor beta chains drawn from one sample of a study of long-term antiretroviral therapy in people with HIV. Repertoires were generated with immunoSEQ multiplex PCR, while TCRdb's copy carries only in-frame clones and drops some. The sample records some 14,000 clones, roughly 80% being singletons. The sample consisted of unsorted PBMCs, taken just before starting antiretroviral therapy. All receptors derive from a middle-aged man with HIV. Both conserved end residues are part of each CDR3. The D gene is left open where the match is weak. The size of a clone is reported for some rows only, either as once, few or many, or as a class for expanded clones.

.	TRBJ2-7	TRBV19	.	CASSIVGALGYEYEQYF	TGTGCCAGTAGTATAGTTGGAGCCCTAGGATACGAGTACGAGCAGTACTTC
.	TRBJ1-1	TRBV6-6	.	CASRLERANTEAFF	TGTGCCAGCAGGCTAGAGCGAGCGAACACTGAAGCTTTCTTT
.	TRBJ2-1	TRBV29-1	.	CSVVLGDASSYNEQFF	TGCAGCGTTGTCCTGGGGGACGCAAGCTCCTACAATGAGCAGTTCTTC
.	TRBJ2-7	TRBV4-1	.	CASSHTGPEQYF	TGCGCCAGCAGCCACACAGGGCCCGAGCAGTACTTC
medium-sized	TRBJ1-2	TRBV5-4	.	CASSLLDSSLDGYTF	TGTGCCAGCAGCCTACTAGACAGTTCGTTGGATGGCTACACCTTC
medium-sized	TRBJ2-5	TRBV10-1	.	CASSADGNQETQYF	TGCGCCAGCAGTGCCGACGGGAACCAAGAGACCCAGTACTTC
few	TRBJ1-5	TRBV15	.	CATSRDRDRNNQPQHF	TGTGCCACCAGCAGGGACCGGGACCGAAACAATCAGCCCCAGCATTTT
.	TRBJ1-1	TRBV4-1	.	CASSQGAVNTEAFF	TGCGCCAGCAGCCAGGGGGCGGTCAACACTGAAGCTTTCTTT
.	TRBJ1-5	TRBV29-1	TRBD1	CSVVLGQGVTQPQHF	TGCAGCGTTGTTCTGGGACAGGGGGTCACTCAGCCCCAGCATTTT
.	TRBJ1-2	TRBV5-8	TRBD1	CASSLRRQGGYTF	TGTGCCAGCAGCTTACGTAGACAGGGAGGCTACACCTTC
.	TRBJ2-2	TRBV18	.	CASSRQAQDTGELFF	TGTGCCAGCTCACGACAGGCCCAAGACACCGGGGAGCTGTTTTTT
.	TRBJ1-1	TRBV6-5	.	CASSYQMNTEAFF	TGTGCCAGCAGTTACCAGATGAACACTGAAGCTTTCTTT
.	TRBJ2-7	TRBV19	TRBD1	CASSPGQGLNEQYF	TGTGCCAGTAGCCCCGGACAGGGGCTCAACGAGCAGTACTTC
once	TRBJ2-3	TRBV25-1	.	CASSASRHASTDTQYF	TGTGCCAGCAGTGCTAGCAGGCACGCTAGCACAGATACGCAGTATTTT
.	TRBJ1-6	TRBV2	.	CASSTGKDSPLHF	TGTGCCAGCAGTACAGGGAAGGATTCACCCCTCCACTTT
few	TRBJ2-7	TRBV29-1	TRBD1	CSVLLPGGIIYEQYF	TGCAGCGTCCTATTACCAGGGGGCATTATCTACGAGCAGTACTTC
.	TRBJ2-7	TRBV6-6	.	CASSYPGSNRGEQYF	TGTGCCAGCAGTTACCCTGGTTCCAACCGGGGGGAGCAGTACTTC
.	TRBJ2-6	TRBV18	TRBD1	CASSTGQGTGANVLTF	TGTGCCAGCTCCACGGGACAGGGGACTGGGGCCAACGTCCTGACTTTC
once	TRBJ2-1	TRBV10-1	.	CATSQAGLYEQFF	TGCGCCACTTCGCAGGCGGGACTCTATGAGCAGTTCTTC
few	TRBJ2-7	TRBV5-1	TRBD1	CASSLGAGTEAYEQYF	TGCGCCAGCAGCTTGGGAGCCGGGACAGAGGCCTACGAGCAGTACTTC
medium-sized	TRBJ2-3	TRBV9	TRBD1	CASSLGQTNTDTQYF	TGTGCCAGCAGCTTGGGACAGACTAACACAGATACGCAGTATTTT